Listed here is a single TCR beta chain. These data are taken from a study of shared T cell receptors in the human thymus. The assay was immunoSEQ multiplex PCR, and TCRdb's table has in-frame clones only and misses some. This sample has 700,000 or so clones, with 75% to 90% found just once. The sample was also linked to a second study, of human thymus T cells. This second study says: Corrective heart surgery yielded resections, and these provided the thymus tissue.

The sequenced material came from thymocytes. This TCR derives from a girl under three years old with a congenital heart defect.

The CDR3 reads CASSLAWGGPNTEAFF. The DNA of the CDR3 is TGTGCCAGCAGCTTAGCGTGGGGGGGTCCGAACACTGAAGCTTTCTTT. The rearrangement links TRBV7-2 to TRBJ1-1; possible D gene TRBD1, 5 bases. V lost 0 bases and J lost 1, with 12 bases in between. CDR3 size: 16 residues. Germline V gene sequence: CDR1 SGHTA, CDR2 FQGNSA.